A single T cell receptor (beta chain) is shown here with its context. The antigen remains unidentified. Relative to the germline gene, one junction end is altered; a read error may explain this. There are 17 residues in the CDR3. From germline, CDR1 is DFQATT and CDR2 SNEGSKA (reference sequence). This entry is derived from a study of T cells after yellow fever vaccination. General study findings and limits: Post-booster reappearance was seen for most primary-vaccination clones (about 96% CD4, 80% to 90% CD8). Although the secondary response was weaker, it peaked faster, at day 5 versus 15. Only a small proportion of the clonotypes turned up in both the CD4 and the CD8 compartments, likely arising from convergent recombination.

Conversion of TCR transcripts into cDNA relied on 5'RACE template switching, which added a universal primer site and UMIs. TCRdb redid the calling of the 5' RACE reads with MiXCR, one entry per CDR3 protein. This repertoire shows 200,000 to 300,000 distinct CDR3 sequences, 6.9% found once; its top ten account for 0.85%. This receptor was obtained from a man aged 25-45 years who received the YFV17D yellow fever vaccine. The specimen was CD4+ T cells sorted from PBMCs, collected 15 days after the yellow fever booster vaccination. The chain is built from TRBV20-1 and TRBJ2-4; D is perhaps TRBD2 (6 bases). In DNA, the CDR3 is TGCTGTGCTAGTTCCTACCCGGGAGAATATTCCAAAAACATTCAGTACTTC. It encodes CCASSYPGEYSKNIQYF.